The next 11 T cell receptor beta chains were all read from a single sample in a study of radiotherapy plus CTLA-4 blockade in lung cancer. Using immunoSEQ multiplex PCR, the repertoire was profiled, and TCRdb retains in-frame clones only, with some absent. The data hold 86,000 or so clones, with around 76% observed a single time. Material: peripheral blood, obtained from a patient treated with radiotherapy plus ipilimumab. Receptors were obtained from a human donor with non-small cell lung cancer who had a partial response to radiotherapy plus ipilimumab. Some clones in this sample may be carry-over from other donors' samples.

The chain uses TRBV4-3 and TRBJ2-7; maybe TRBD2 (6 bases). V shed 1 base and J shed 7 bases, with 17 bases lying between them. This CDR3 is 15 amino acids long. CDR1 and CDR2 from the germline V gene are LGHNA and YSLEER. CDR3 nucleotides: TGCGCCAGCAGCCAAGTCGGACGGGGGAAGGGTGAGCAGTACTTC. Translating gives CASSQVGRGKGEQYF.

The rearrangement uses TRBV2 and TRBJ2-1; 8 bases map to TRBD2. The CDR3 consists of 16 residues. Germline CDR1 and CDR2: SNHLY and FYNNEI. Unmatched junction bases numbered 10, after V lost 4 bases and J lost 5 bases. The CDR3 nucleotides read TGTGCCAGCAGTGGTAAGACTAGCGCTACGAACAATGAGCAGTTCTTC. Residues: CASSGKTSATNNEQFF.

The chain couples TRBV7-3 to TRBJ2-6; D might be TRBD2 (5 bases). The germline V gene has CDR1 SGHTA and CDR2 FQGTGA. V lost 8 bases and J lost 0, with 8 bases in between. CDR3 length: 14 amino acids. The CDR3 nucleotides read TGTGCCAGCGGGGAGAGCTCTGGGGCCAACGTCCTGACTTTC. This codes for CASGESSGANVLTF.

The V gene is TRBV6-6, the J gene TRBJ2-5; D may be TRBD1 (6 bases). The J call may be mistaken, given a closer DNA end match to TRBJ2-7. This CDR3 has 14 amino acids. The V gene's germline CDR1 is MNHNY and CDR2 SVGAGI (reference sequence). The DNA of the CDR3 is TGTGCCAGCAGTGACGACAGGAGAGCCTACGAGCAGTACTTC. Translating it yields CASSDDRRAYEQYF.

Only one count was recorded for this clone. The J gene is TRBJ2-3, the V gene TRBV7-9; 8 bases fit TRBD2. Trimming cost V 5 bases and J 0 bases; bases outside gene matches: 10. CDR3 size: 17 residues. Germline assignment: CDR1 SEHNR and CDR2 FQNEAQ (reference sequence). The CDR3, as DNA: TGTGCCAGCAGCGTCCCGGGACTAGACCATAGCACAGATACGCAGTATTTT. Residues: CASSVPGLDHSTDTQYF.

This clone was seen a few times. The genes are TRBV6-1 and TRBJ2-3, with a tentative D call TRBD1 (5 bases). V lost 5 bases, J lost 2 bases, and 11 bases lay in between. The CDR3 is 14 residues long. The germline V gene encodes CDR1 MNHNS and CDR2 SASEGT. Written as DNA, the CDR3 is TGTGCCAGCAGTTGGGGCAGTTACACAGATACGCAGTATTTT. This gives the protein CASSWGSYTDTQYF.

V and J are TRBV25-1 and TRBJ2-1; D perhaps matches TRBD2 (5 bases). The CDR3 is 15 amino acids. V lost 1 base, J lost 4 bases, and 11 bases lay in between. CDR1 is MGHDK and CDR2 is SYGVNS in the germline V gene. Written as DNA, the CDR3 is TGTGCCAGCAGTGAATTGGTTCGAGGGTACAATGAGCAGTTCTTC. Its translation: CASSELVRGYNEQFF.

The chain combines TRBV7-6 with TRBJ1-4; D perhaps matches TRBD1 (6 bases). Trimming left V 7 bases short and J 0 bases short, with 15 bases between. Germline lookup yields CDR1 SGHVS and CDR2 FNYEAQ. The length of the CDR3 is 16 residues. The DNA of the CDR3 is TGTGCCAGCAAACGGACAACAGGGACAACTAATGAAAAACTGTTTTTT. It codes for CASKRTTGTTNEKLFF.

The gene calls are TRBV27 and TRBJ1-5, with TRBD1 identical over 8 bases. Germline CDR1 and CDR2: MNHEY and SMNVEV (reference sequence). The junction had 11 bases not matched to a gene; V was cut back by 5 bases and J by 2 bases. The CDR3 is 17 amino acids. The CDR3: CASSGRTGRLGNQPQHF. For the CDR3, the DNA is TGTGCCAGCAGTGGTCGGACAGGGAGATTGGGCAATCAGCCCCAGCATTTT.

The chain joins TRBV28 to TRBJ2-2; 7 positions agree with TRBD1. Germline V lookup: CDR1 MDHEN, CDR2 SYDVKM. This CDR3 is built from 15 residues. V gave up 6 bases and J gave up 6 bases; unmatched junction bases: 10. The CDR3 DNA sequence: TGTGCCAGCAGACCGGCGACAGGGAAGGCCGGGGAGCTGTTTTTT. Translation gives CASRPATGKAGELFF.

The V call is TRBV7-9, the J call TRBJ2-1; possibly TRBD1 for D (6 bases). Germline V gives CDR1 SEHNR, CDR2 FQNEAQ (reference sequence). This CDR3 spans 15 amino acids. Trimming cost V 1 base and J 0 bases, with 7 bases left between them. CDR3 region: CASSLEGGSYNEQFF. In DNA, the CDR3 is TGTGCCAGCAGCTTAGAAGGGGGCTCCTACAATGAGCAGTTCTTC.